Detailed here is one T cell receptor beta chain. Its antigen is currently unknown. J lost 3 bases, V lost 5 bases, and 11 bases had no gene match. This CDR3 is built from 16 residues. Germline V lookup: CDR1 SGHVS, CDR2 FQNEAQ. Only in-frame clones appear in the TCRdb table, and some are missing; sequencing was by immunoSEQ multiplex PCR. The sample carries approximately 150,000 clones, 70% to 90% recorded once. The sample is drawn from a study of lymphopenia after photon versus proton radiotherapy. Study observations and caveats: Post-nadir TCR diversity decline inversely tracked overall survival among those who died. Better survival with proton therapy was suggested as possible, not demonstrated. Proton therapy kept repertoires fairly stable, unlike photons, which gained effector/memory cells.

The origin of this receptor is a man aged 45-65 years with gastric cancer. Sequences were derived from peripheral blood, sampled from a patient treated with photon-based radiotherapy. The V gene is TRBV7-8, the J gene TRBJ2-7; TRBD2 matches 9 bases. The CDR3 nucleotides are TGTGCCAGCAGCCCCGAAGGGGCGGGAGGGAGCTACGAGCAGTACTTC. It encodes CASSPEGAGGSYEQYF. The variable domain in full, completed from reference TRBV7-8 and TRBJ2-7, reads GAGVSQSPRYKVAKRGQDVALRCDPISGHVSLFWYQQALGQGPEFLTYFQNEAQLDKSGLPSDRFFAERPEGSVSTLKIQRTQQEDSAVYLCASSPEGAGGSYEQYFGPGTRLTVT.